The rows below give T cell receptor beta chains drawn from one sample of a study of T cell responses to AZD1222 COVID-19 vaccine. Profiling relied on immunoSEQ multiplex PCR, and the TCRdb table lists in-frame clones only, not all of them. The data show 35,000 to 50,000 clones, with 70% to 90% seen just once and roughly 25% held by the top ten. This specimen was peripheral blood, taken 28 days after the second AZD1222 dose. All receptors derive from an adult who received the AZD1222 COVID-19 vaccine. The CDR3 runs from the conserved cysteine through the conserved F or W.

V	J	CDR3
TRBV11-3	TRBJ2-3	CASSDRDSRGADTQYF
TRBV27	TRBJ2-7	CASSLHGTGRTYEQYF
TRBV21-1	TRBJ1-6	CASSKAGQGVRSGNSPLHF
TRBV7-2	TRBJ1-1	CASRAGMNTEAFF
TRBV10-3	TRBJ1-6	CAISVDREYSPLHF
TRBV10-3	TRBJ2-3	CATGGGLAGGLGDTQYF
TRBV3-1/TRBV3-2	TRBJ1-2	CASSHTGDLGYTF
TRBV9	TRBJ2-3	CASSVDIGTDTQYF
TRBV19	TRBJ2-7	CASSIRHRGGYEQYF
TRBV3-1/TRBV3-2	TRBJ2-1	CASSQAGLAGGGEQFF
TRBV29-1	TRBJ1-1	CSVRTTGDRQAFF
TRBV7-9	TRBJ1-3	CASRSFGTGNTIYF
TRBV11-2	TRBJ2-5	CASSPQASGNQETQYF
TRBV5-1	TRBJ1-6	CASRRDSPLHF
TRBV4-1	TRBJ1-2	CASSQDQVLWRYGYTF
TRBV19	TRBJ1-5	CASSIEGTGSWNQPQHF
TRBV7-8	TRBJ1-2	CASSPYRDSSFQPYGYTF
TRBV27	TRBJ2-1	CASSFPRGGYNEQFF
TRBV6-5	TRBJ1-2	CASSYGGGDGYTF
TRBV7-2	TRBJ2-1	CASSALTSLYNEQFF